The source of this T cell receptor (beta chain) is a study of cytotoxic CD8 clonotypes in ibrutinib-treated CLL. Across the study: Patients gave response samples after a median around 11 months of treatment, range 6 to 36.

This clone was detected only a few times. Sequencing was designed to attain a depth spanning 1 in 200,000 to 1 in 1 million T cells. Assay: immunoSEQ multiplex PCR; the TCRdb copy retains only in-frame clones and omits some. The sample yields some 300,000 clones, roughly 85% seen once. The length of the CDR3 is 15 residues. The ends were cut back, 10 bases at V and 0 bases at J, with 16 bases in the middle. In germline, CDR1 is ENHRY, CDR2 SYGVKD. The chain carries TRBV10-3 and TRBJ2-1; D is unresolved. The sequencing used PBMCs, collected before ibrutinib treatment. This TCR was recovered from a human donor with chronic lymphocytic leukemia. The CDR3 protein is CATQYAYNSYNEQFF. CDR3 bases: TGTGCCACCCAATACGCGTACAACTCCTACAATGAGCAGTTCTTC.